The rows below give T cell receptor beta chains drawn from one sample of a study of cytomegalovirus exposure and HLA in healthy donors. The protocol was immunoSEQ multiplex PCR, while the TCRdb copy is restricted to in-frame clones and leaves out a portion. The data show 40,000 to 55,000 clones, about 77% seen once. The material sequenced was PBMCs. The receptors were sampled from a middle-aged woman in good health and CMV-seropositive. Both conserved end residues are part of each CDR3. A D gene is named only where the DNA matches it firmly. Only some rows state a clone size, as once, few, many or a class for expanded clones.

CDR3 DNA,CDR3 protein,clone size,CDR3 length,V gene,D gene,J gene
TGTGCCAGTAGTTCGCCCAGGGGGTTCACTGAAGCTTTCTTT,CASSSPRGFTEAFF,.,14,TRBV19,TRBD1,TRBJ1-1
TGCACCAGCAGAGATACCCCTAGCGGGGTCCACGCCAATGAGCAGTTCTTC,CTSRDTPSGVHANEQFF,.,17,TRBV1,.,TRBJ2-1
TGTGCCAGCTCACCCGGGGGGGCCCCCACAGATACGCAGTATTTT,CASSPGGAPTDTQYF,few,15,TRBV18,TRBD2,TRBJ2-3
TGTGCCAGCAGCCAAATGGGACAGGACCAAGAGACCCAGTACTTC,CASSQMGQDQETQYF,.,15,TRBV4-2,TRBD1,TRBJ2-5
TGTGCCAGCAGCTTAAGGGGACTCCTCTACGAGCAGTACTTC,CASSLRGLLYEQYF,.,14,TRBV7-8,.,TRBJ2-7
TGCGCCAGCAGTCAATCAGCGGGGTTCAATCAGCCCCAGCATTTT,CASSQSAGFNQPQHF,few,15,TRBV23-1,.,TRBJ1-5
TGTGCCACACACAGGGCGAATAATTCACCCCTCCACTTT,CATHRANNSPLHF,.,13,TRBV30,.,TRBJ1-6
TGTGCCAGCAGCCCCGGGACAGGACACAATGAGCAGTTCTTC,CASSPGTGHNEQFF,.,14,TRBV28,TRBD1,TRBJ2-1
TGTGCCAGCAGCAGCGACAGGTTCAGAGATACGCAGTATTTT,CASSSDRFRDTQYF,.,14,TRBV5-6,.,TRBJ2-3
TGTGCCAGCAGTTATCTATCCGAGCAGTACTTC,CASSYLSEQYF,few,11,TRBV6-5,.,TRBJ2-7
TGTGCCATCATTGGGGGCGAGAGTGGCTACACCTTC,CAIIGGESGYTF,.,12,TRBV10-3,.,TRBJ1-2
TGCAGCGTCGAACTTAGCGTTGTGAGGCGGGAGACCCAGTACTTC,CSVELSVVRRETQYF,.,15,TRBV29-1,.,TRBJ2-5
TGTGCCAGCAGTTACCCCCCGGACAGGGGAGGTGGCTACACCTTC,CASSYPPDRGGGYTF,.,15,TRBV6-5,TRBD1,TRBJ1-2
TGTGCCAGAAAAGACAGGGAAGCTTTCTTT,CARKDREAFF,.,10,TRBV6-4,.,TRBJ1-1
TGTGCCTCCAACCTCGAGGCAGGGAGGCGCGAGCAGTACTTC,CASNLEAGRREQYF,few,14,TRBV27,.,TRBJ2-7
TGTGCCAGCAGCCCCACGGGGGGATCAGCTTTCTTT,CASSPTGGSAFF,.,12,TRBV7-9,.,TRBJ1-1
TGCGCCAGCAGCTTGGAGGGGACAGGGGAGCCTGAAGCTTTCTTT,CASSLEGTGEPEAFF,.,15,TRBV5-1,TRBD1,TRBJ1-1
TGCGCCAGCAGTCCGGAAGTACAGGGGGACCAGCCCCAGCATTTT,CASSPEVQGDQPQHF,few,15,TRBV23-1,TRBD1,TRBJ1-5
TGTGCCAGCAGCGCTGACAGGGGGCGTACTGAAGCTTTCTTT,CASSADRGRTEAFF,.,14,TRBV9,TRBD1,TRBJ1-1
TGTGCCAGCAGCTTACAGGGACTTGGGGGCTACACCTTC,CASSLQGLGGYTF,.,13,TRBV7-8,.,TRBJ1-2
TGTGCCAGCAGTTACTTGGACACCACAGATACGCAGTATTTT,CASSYLDTTDTQYF,.,14,TRBV6-5,.,TRBJ2-3
TGTGCCAGCAGTTCCTTGGGACAGGGGCCGCAGTATTTT,CASSSLGQGPQYF,.,13,TRBV7-8,TRBD1,TRBJ2-3
TGCGCCAGCACCCCTAATCCGCCCGGGGATGAAGCTTTCTTT,CASTPNPPGDEAFF,once,14,TRBV5-1,.,TRBJ1-1
TGTGCCAGCAGTTTAAGCGGTGACTATGGCTACACCTTC,CASSLSGDYGYTF,.,13,TRBV27,.,TRBJ1-2
TGTGCCAGCAGTTTTAGGACAGGGGGGAATTCACCCCTCCACTTT,CASSFRTGGNSPLHF,.,15,TRBV27,TRBD1,TRBJ1-6
TGTGCCAGCAGGCCGGGACAGAACACTGAAGCTTTCTTT,CASRPGQNTEAFF,.,13,TRBV6-1,.,TRBJ1-1
TGCAGCGTTGTGGGAACAATACCAGGGAATGAAAAACTGTTTTTT,CSVVGTIPGNEKLFF,once,15,TRBV29-1,.,TRBJ1-4
TGTGCCAGCAGGGCGGGGCCGGGCACAGATACGCAGTATTTT,CASRAGPGTDTQYF,.,14,TRBV7-2,.,TRBJ2-3
TGCGCCAGCAGCTCCGGGGGACCCTCCTACGAGCAGTACTTC,CASSSGGPSYEQYF,.,14,TRBV5-1,.,TRBJ2-7
TGTGCCAGTCGGACCGGGACTGCGAGCAATGAGCAGTTCTTC,CASRTGTASNEQFF,.,14,TRBV19,.,TRBJ2-1
TGTGCCAGTAGTAGAAAGGACAGGGAGAGGCCCCAGCATTTT,CASSRKDRERPQHF,.,14,TRBV19,TRBD1,TRBJ1-5
TGTGCCAGAAGATCGGAGGGGAAAAATAGCAATCAGCCCCAGCATTTT,CARRSEGKNSNQPQHF,.,16,TRBV5-3,.,TRBJ1-5
TGTGCCAGCGCGGACCCCGGGGACAGTTATGAAAAACTGTTTTTT,CASADPGDSYEKLFF,.,15,TRBV2,TRBD1,TRBJ1-4
TGTGCCAGTTCTAGGCCCCAGGGGCGAAAGAACACTGAAGCTTTCTTT,CASSRPQGRKNTEAFF,.,16,TRBV7-2,.,TRBJ1-1
TGTGCCAGCAGTTATTTCCCCCAGGGAATAGGGCAGCCCCAGCATTTT,CASSYFPQGIGQPQHF,.,16,TRBV6-5,.,TRBJ1-5
TGCAGCGGCAGACGGACTACGAACACTGAAGCTTTCTTT,CSGRRTTNTEAFF,.,13,TRBV29-1,.,TRBJ1-1
TGTGCCAGCAGTTGGGGCCCTGAAGCTTTCTTT,CASSWGPEAFF,once,11,TRBV5-6,.,TRBJ1-1
TGCGCCAGCAGCTTGGTAGTACGGCAGGGAGGCGAGACCCAGTACTTC,CASSLVVRQGGETQYF,.,16,TRBV5-1,.,TRBJ2-5
TGTGCCAGCAGCTATCCCCCTGGCAGGGTGAACACTGAAGCTTTCTTT,CASSYPPGRVNTEAFF,.,16,TRBV13,.,TRBJ1-1
TGTGCCAGCAGCGTAGGGTCAGGGAACACTGAAGCTTTCTTT,CASSVGSGNTEAFF,.,14,TRBV9,.,TRBJ1-1
TGCAGCATCGGGACACCTAATGAAAAACTGTTTTTT,CSIGTPNEKLFF,.,12,TRBV29-1,.,TRBJ1-4
TGCGCCAGCAGCTTGGCTATGGCAGGGGGGACCCAGTACTTC,CASSLAMAGGTQYF,.,14,TRBV5-1,TRBD1,TRBJ2-5
TGTGCCAGCAGCTTAGATCAGGGAGGTACGCAGTATTTT,CASSLDQGGTQYF,.,13,TRBV7-9,.,TRBJ2-3
TGTGCCAGCAGCTTGACAGCGAACACTGAAGCTTTCTTT,CASSLTANTEAFF,.,13,TRBV6-5,.,TRBJ1-1
TGTGCCAGCAGAAAATACAGGGACGAAGCTTTCTTT,CASRKYRDEAFF,.,12,TRBV28,.,TRBJ1-1
TGTGCCAGCAGCTTAGAACAGTACAATGAGCAGTTCTTC,CASSLEQYNEQFF,.,13,TRBV7-2,.,TRBJ2-1
TGTGCCAGTAGTGTGACAGGGTATGAGCAGTTCTTC,CASSVTGYEQFF,.,12,TRBV19,TRBD1,TRBJ2-1
TGTGCCAGTAGTTATGGACAGCTTTTTGGAAACACCATATATTTT,CASSYGQLFGNTIYF,few,15,TRBV19,.,TRBJ1-3
TGTGCCAGCAGTCCATCGACAGTCCACGAGCAGTACTTC,CASSPSTVHEQYF,.,13,TRBV27,.,TRBJ2-7
TGTGCCAGCAGCATCCCACAGGGGGCCGGTGGCTACACCTTC,CASSIPQGAGGYTF,.,14,TRBV5-4,TRBD1,TRBJ1-2
TGTGCCAGTAGTATAGACAATCAGGTGAACACTGAAGCTTTCTTT,CASSIDNQVNTEAFF,.,15,TRBV19,.,TRBJ1-1
TGTGCCACGTCCGGGACTTCTAACACTGAAGCTTTCTTT,CATSGTSNTEAFF,.,13,TRBV10-3,.,TRBJ1-1
TGTGCCAGCAGCCAAGGGGAACTAGCGGGGGGGCCCGATACGCAGTATTTT,CASSQGELAGGPDTQYF,few,17,TRBV14,TRBD2,TRBJ2-3